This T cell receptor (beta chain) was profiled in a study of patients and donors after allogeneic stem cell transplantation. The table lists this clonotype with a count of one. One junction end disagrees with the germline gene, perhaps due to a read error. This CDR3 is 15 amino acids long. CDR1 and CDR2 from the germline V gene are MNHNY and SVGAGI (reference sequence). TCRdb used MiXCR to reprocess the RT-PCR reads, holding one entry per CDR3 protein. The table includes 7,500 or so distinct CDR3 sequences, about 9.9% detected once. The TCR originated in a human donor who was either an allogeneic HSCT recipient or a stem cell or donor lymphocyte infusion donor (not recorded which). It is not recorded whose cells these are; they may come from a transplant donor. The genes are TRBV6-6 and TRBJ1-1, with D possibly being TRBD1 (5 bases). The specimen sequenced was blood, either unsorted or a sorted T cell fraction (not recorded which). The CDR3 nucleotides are TGTGCCAGCAGTTACTCGACGACAGCGAACATTGAAGCTTTCTTT. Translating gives CASSYSTTANIEAFF.